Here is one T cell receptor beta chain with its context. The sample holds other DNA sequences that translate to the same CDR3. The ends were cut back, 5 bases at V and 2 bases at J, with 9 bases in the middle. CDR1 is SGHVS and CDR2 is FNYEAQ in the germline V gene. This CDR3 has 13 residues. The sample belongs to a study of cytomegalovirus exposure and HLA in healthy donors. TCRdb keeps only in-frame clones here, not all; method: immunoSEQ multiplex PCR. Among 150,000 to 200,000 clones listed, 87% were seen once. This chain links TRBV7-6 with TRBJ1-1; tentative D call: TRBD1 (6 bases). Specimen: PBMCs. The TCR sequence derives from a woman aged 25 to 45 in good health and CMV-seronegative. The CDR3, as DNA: TGTGCCAGCAGCCTACAGGGAAACACTGAAGCTTTCTTT. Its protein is CASSLQGNTEAFF.